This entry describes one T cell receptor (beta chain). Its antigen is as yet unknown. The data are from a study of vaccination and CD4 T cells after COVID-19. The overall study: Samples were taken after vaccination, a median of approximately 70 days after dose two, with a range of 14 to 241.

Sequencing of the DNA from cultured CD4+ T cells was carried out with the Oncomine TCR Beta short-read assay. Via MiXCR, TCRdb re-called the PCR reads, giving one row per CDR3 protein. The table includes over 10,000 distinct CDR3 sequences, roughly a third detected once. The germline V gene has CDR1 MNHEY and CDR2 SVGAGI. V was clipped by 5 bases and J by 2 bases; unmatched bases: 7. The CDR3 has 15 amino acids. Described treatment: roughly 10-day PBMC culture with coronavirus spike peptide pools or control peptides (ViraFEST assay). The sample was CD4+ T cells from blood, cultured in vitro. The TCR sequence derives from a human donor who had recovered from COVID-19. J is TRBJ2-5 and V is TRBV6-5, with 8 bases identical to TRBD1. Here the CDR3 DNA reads TGTGCCAGCAGTCCCTCGACAGGGGCTCAAGAGACCCAGTACTTC. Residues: CASSPSTGAQETQYF.